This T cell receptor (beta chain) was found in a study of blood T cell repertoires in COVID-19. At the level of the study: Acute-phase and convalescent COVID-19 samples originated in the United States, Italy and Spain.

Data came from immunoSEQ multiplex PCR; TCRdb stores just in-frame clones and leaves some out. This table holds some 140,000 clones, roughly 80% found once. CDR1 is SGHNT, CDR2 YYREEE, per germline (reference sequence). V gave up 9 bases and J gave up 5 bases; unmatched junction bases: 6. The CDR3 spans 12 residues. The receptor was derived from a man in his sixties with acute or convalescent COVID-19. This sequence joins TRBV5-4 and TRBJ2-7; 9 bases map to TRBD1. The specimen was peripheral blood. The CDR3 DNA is TGTGCCACCGGTGGGGACAGGGACGAGCAGTACTTC. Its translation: CATGGDRDEQYF.